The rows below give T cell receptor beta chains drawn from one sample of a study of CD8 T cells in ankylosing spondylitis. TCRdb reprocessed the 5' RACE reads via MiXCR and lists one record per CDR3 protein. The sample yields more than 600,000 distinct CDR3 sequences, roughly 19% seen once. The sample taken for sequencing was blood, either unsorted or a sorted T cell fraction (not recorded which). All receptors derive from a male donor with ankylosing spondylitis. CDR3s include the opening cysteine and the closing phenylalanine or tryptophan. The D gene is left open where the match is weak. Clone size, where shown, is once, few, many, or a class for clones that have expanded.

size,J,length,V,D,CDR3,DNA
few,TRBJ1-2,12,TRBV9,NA,CASSVDGVGYTF,TGTGCCAGCAGCGTAGACGGGGTCGGCTACACCTTC
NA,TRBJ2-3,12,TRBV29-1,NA,CSEIRGTDTQYF,TGCAGCGAGATCAGGGGCACAGATACGCAGTATTTT
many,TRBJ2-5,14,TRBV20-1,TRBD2,CSAREGGGQETQYF,TGCAGTGCTAGAGAGGGGGGGGGACAAGAGACCCAGTACTTC
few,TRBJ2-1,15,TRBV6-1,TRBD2,CASSQRGANYNEQFF,TGTGCCAGCAGCCAGCGGGGGGCTAACTACAATGAGCAGTTCTTC
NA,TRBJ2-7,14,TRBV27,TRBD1,CASRAGTGVYEQYF,TGTGCCAGCAGAGCAGGGACAGGGGTTTACGAGCAGTACTTC
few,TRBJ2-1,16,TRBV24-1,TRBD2,CATSETSGSFYNEQFF,TGTGCCACCAGTGAGACTAGCGGGAGCTTCTACAATGAGCAGTTCTTC
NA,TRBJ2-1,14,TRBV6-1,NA,CASKGTPNIDEQFF,TGTGCCAGCAAAGGGACTCCCAACATCGATGAGCAGTTCTTC
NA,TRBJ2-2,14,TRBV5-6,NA,CASSLGTRSGELFF,TGTGCCAGCAGCTTGGGCACTAGATCCGGGGAGCTGTTTTTT
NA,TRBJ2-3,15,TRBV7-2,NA,CASSPPGLRRDTQYF,TGTGCCAGCAGTCCCCCGGGACTCCGCCGGGATACGCAGTATTTT
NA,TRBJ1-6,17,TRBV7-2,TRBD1,CASSIQSGQVNNSPLHF,TGTGCCAGCAGCATACAATCGGGACAGGTTAATAATTCACCCCTCCACTTT
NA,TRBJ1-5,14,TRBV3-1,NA,CASSQDPTAQPQHF,TGTGCCAGCAGCCAAGATCCGACAGCTCAGCCCCAGCATTTT
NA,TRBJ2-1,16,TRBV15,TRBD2,CATSSGLAGGDNEQFF,TGTGCCACCAGCAGCGGACTAGCGGGGGGGGACAATGAGCAGTTCTTC
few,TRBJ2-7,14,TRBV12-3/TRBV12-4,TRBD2,CASTSGLEGGEQYF,TGTGCCAGCACCTCGGGACTAGAAGGTGGCGAGCAGTACTTC
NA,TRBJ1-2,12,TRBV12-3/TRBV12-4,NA,CASRNWDIGYTF,TGTGCCAGCAGAAACTGGGACATTGGCTACACCTTC
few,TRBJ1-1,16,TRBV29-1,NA,CSVEAPGRAGYPEAFF,TGCAGCGTTGAAGCTCCTGGAAGGGCCGGTTACCCTGAAGCTTTCTTT
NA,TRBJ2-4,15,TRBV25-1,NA,CASSNGGAAKNIQYF,TGTGCCAGCAGTAATGGGGGCGCGGCCAAAAACATTCAGTACTTC
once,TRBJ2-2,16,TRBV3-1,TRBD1,CASSQAGTGGTGELFF,TGTGCCAGCAGTCAAGCCGGGACAGGGGGCACCGGGGAGCTGTTTTTT
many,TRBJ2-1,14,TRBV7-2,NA,CASSLGTLYNEQFF,TGTGCCAGCAGCCTCGGGACACTTTACAATGAGCAGTTCTTC
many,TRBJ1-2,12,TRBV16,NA,CASSQSGYGYTF,TGTGCCAGCAGCCAATCGGGGTATGGCTACACCTTC
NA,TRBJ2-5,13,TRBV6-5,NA,CASSYSIRETQYF,TGTGCCAGCAGTTACTCGATAAGGGAGACCCAGTACTTC
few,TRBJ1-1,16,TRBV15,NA,CATSRPAGDLNTEAFF,TGTGCCACCAGCAGACCCGCAGGGGACTTAAACACTGAAGCTTTCTTT
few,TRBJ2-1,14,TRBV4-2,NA,CASSQEVKYNEQFF,TGTGCCAGCAGCCAAGAGGTCAAATACAATGAGCAGTTCTTC
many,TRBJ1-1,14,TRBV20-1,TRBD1,CSAREGQLNTEAFF,TGCAGTGCTAGAGAGGGACAGCTGAACACTGAAGCTTTCTTT
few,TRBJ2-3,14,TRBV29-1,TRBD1,CSVADRGQSDTQYF,TGCAGCGTGGCGGACAGGGGGCAATCAGATACGCAGTATTTT
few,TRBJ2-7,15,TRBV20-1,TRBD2,CSAEGTSGGSYEQYF,TGCAGTGCTGAGGGGACTAGCGGGGGCTCCTACGAGCAGTACTTC